One sample yielded the 27 T cell receptor beta chains listed below, sequenced in a study of shared clonotypes between healthy human individuals. This table comes from immunoSEQ multiplex PCR, and its TCRdb copy is limited to in-frame clones, with some not included. The sample lists fewer than 550,000 clones, over 60% occurring once. Sequencing used PBMCs. The receptors here all came from a woman between 35 and 50 years old in good health. Some clones in this sample may be carry-over from other donors' samples.

Only one count was recorded for this clone. The rearrangement uses TRBV11-2 and TRBJ2-7; D remains unclear. CDR1 is SGHAT and CDR2 is FQNNGV in the germline V gene. The length of the CDR3 is 15 residues. Trimming cost V 1 base and J 2 bases, with 12 bases left between them. DNA of the CDR3: TGTGCCAGCAGCTTAGCCCCGTTGGACCCCTACGAGCAGTACTTC. Translation: CASSLAPLDPYEQYF.

This clone was found once. The V call is TRBV15, the J call TRBJ2-3; 8 nucleotides match TRBD2. Trimming at V came to 0 bases and at J to 2 bases, leaving 10 bases not matched to a gene. Germline assignment: CDR1 LNHNV and CDR2 YYDKDF (reference sequence). The CDR3 loop spans 18 amino acids. CDR3 sequence: CATSRDSLSGGTTDTQYF. The CDR3 DNA follows: TGTGCCACCAGCAGAGACTCACTTTCGGGAGGGACCACAGATACGCAGTATTTT.

The V and J genes are TRBV28 and TRBJ1-1, with TRBD1 as a possible D gene (5 bases). Germline lookup yields CDR1 MDHEN and CDR2 SYDVKM. The germline V and J ends were trimmed by 8 bases and 6 bases, with 19 bases remaining between them. The length of the CDR3 is 14 residues. In DNA form, the CDR3 reads TGTGCCAGCGGCTTCGGGAAGTGGACACCTGAAGCTTTCTTT. Translated, it gives CASGFGKWTPEAFF.

This chain links TRBV11-2 with TRBJ2-3; D may be TRBD2 (6 bases). The germline V and J ends were trimmed by 4 bases and 0 bases, with 20 bases remaining between them. The CDR3 covers 18 residues. Germline V gene data show CDR1 as SGHAT and CDR2 as FQNNGV. The CDR3 region is CASSSRDPSVASTDTQYF. CDR3 sequence (DNA): TGTGCCAGCAGCTCCCGGGACCCTAGCGTCGCAAGCACAGATACGCAGTATTTT.

As DNA, the CDR3 is TGTGCCAGCAGCGTAGTCGGGATTAACTCCTACGAGCAGTACTTC. It is translated as CASSVVGINSYEQYF. The chain recombines TRBV9 with TRBJ2-7; tentative D call: TRBD2 (5 bases). The CDR3 totals 15 residues. Trimming took 0 bases from V and 0 from J, leaving 10 bases between them. Germline V gene lookup returns CDR1 SGDLS and CDR2 YYNGEE. Filled out from reference TRBV9 and TRBJ2-7, the complete variable domain reads DSGVTQTPKHLITATGQRVTLRCSPRSGDLSVYWYQQSLDQGLQFLIQYYNGEERAKGNILERFSAQQFPDLHSELNLSSLELGDSALYFCASSVVGINSYEQYFGPGTRLTVT.

The chain couples TRBV6-6 to TRBJ2-1, with TRBD2 matching over 12 bases. Germline V lookup: CDR1 MNHNY, CDR2 SVGAGI (reference sequence). Losses at the gene ends were 5 bases for V and 7 bases for J; bases not matched to a gene: 9. The CDR3 consists of 16 residues. The CDR3 reads CASSHTTSGSENEQFF. Here the CDR3 DNA reads TGTGCCAGCAGTCACACGACTAGCGGGAGTGAAAATGAGCAGTTCTTC.

The chain is built from TRBV28 and TRBJ2-7, with 10 positions matching TRBD1. V shed 6 bases and J 6 bases; nucleotides not matched to a gene: 8. This CDR3 contains 14 residues. Germline V lookup: CDR1 MDHEN, CDR2 SYDVKM. In DNA form, the CDR3 reads TGTGCCAGCAGAACCGGGACAGGGGTTCGCGAGCAGTACTTC. Its translation is CASRTGTGVREQYF.

This chain joins TRBV7-3 and TRBJ1-4; 7 nucleotides match TRBD1. This CDR3 is built from 15 residues. V gave up 4 bases and J gave up 1 base; unmatched junction bases: 3. Germline V gives CDR1 SGHTA, CDR2 FQGTGA. The CDR3 region is CASSSGGETNEKLFF. The CDR3 bases are TGTGCCAGCAGCTCAGGGGGGGAAACTAATGAAAAACTGTTTTTT.

Concerning this clone itself: The sample has other DNA sequences that encode this CDR3 too. This rearrangement joins TRBV5-1 to TRBJ2-1; D is uncertain. The germline V gene has CDR1 SGHRS and CDR2 YFSETQ. The CDR3 totals 13 residues. V lost 0 bases, J lost 5 bases, and 6 bases lay in between. In DNA form, the CDR3 reads TGCGCCAGCAGCTTGGGCGGAGACAATGAGCAGTTCTTC. Its protein is CASSLGGDNEQFF.

V is TRBV2 and J is TRBJ2-6; no clear D gene. The V end was cut by 8 bases, the J end by 4 bases, with 15 bases between. Germline CDR1 and CDR2: SNHLY and FYNNEI. CDR3 length: 15 amino acids. The CDR3 is CASGSSASGANVLTF. The CDR3 DNA reads as TGTGCCAGCGGGTCCTCCGCGTCAGGGGCCAACGTCCTGACTTTC.

The chain recombines TRBV10-2 with TRBJ2-1; 7 positions agree with TRBD2. This CDR3 spans 14 amino acids. With V trimmed by 4 bases and J by 7 bases, 7 bases remained unmatched. CDR1 and CDR2 (germline): WSHSY, SAAADI. Written as DNA, the CDR3 is TGCGCCAGCAGTGTGGGGAGGGAGGGGAATGAGCAGTTCTTC. Translation gives CASSVGREGNEQFF.

About this clone itself: Other DNA sequences within the sample encode an identical CDR3. V is TRBV7-2 and J is TRBJ2-7; D may be TRBD2 (5 bases). The CDR3 extends over 12 amino acids. Germline assignment: CDR1 SGHTA and CDR2 FQGNSA. Trimming pared 5 bases from V and 1 base from J, leaving 6 bases between. CDR3 nucleotide sequence: TGTGCCAGCAGCCGGGGTTCCTACGAGCAGTACTTC. Its translation: CASSRGSYEQYF.

This chain uses TRBV2 with TRBJ2-1; D is unresolved. The CDR3 consists of 14 residues. V was cut by 2 bases and J by 5 bases, with 10 bases left in between. Germline loops: CDR1 SNHLY, CDR2 FYNNEI. This chain's CDR3 is CASSESWQDNEQFF. CDR3 nucleotides: TGTGCCAGCAGTGAAAGTTGGCAGGACAATGAGCAGTTCTTC.

The V gene is TRBV30, the J gene TRBJ2-6; 9 bases align to TRBD1. The CDR3 is 19 residues long. The germline CDR1 and CDR2 sequences are GTSNPN and SVGIG (reference sequence). V lost 5 bases to trimming and J lost 0 bases; unmatched junction nucleotides: 14. The CDR3 spells CAWARDREVTFSGANVLTF. Here the CDR3 DNA reads TGTGCCTGGGCTCGGGACAGGGAAGTTACTTTCTCTGGGGCCAACGTCCTGACTTTC.

V usage is TRBV28 and J usage is TRBJ2-6; perhaps D is TRBD1 or TRBD2 (6 bases each). CDR3 length: 16 residues. V lost 6 bases, J lost 0 bases, and 12 bases lay in between. Germline CDR1 reads MDHEN; CDR2 reads SYDVKM. In DNA form, the CDR3 reads TGTGCCAGCAGCCCACAGGGACTCTCTGGGGCCAACGTCCTGACTTTC. As protein: CASSPQGLSGANVLTF.

V is TRBV28 and J is TRBJ1-2; D is undetermined. V lost 10 bases and J 8 bases, leaving 17 bases between the germline ends. Germline V CDR1 and CDR2: MDHEN, SYDVKM. This CDR3 is built from 12 residues. The CDR3 region has the DNA TGTGCCACCCAGTGGTTGGGTGGAGGCTACACCTTC. Translating it yields CATQWLGGGYTF.

This clone was picked up a small number of times. The chain is built from TRBV18 and TRBJ2-7, with 7 bases identical to TRBD1. Germline CDR1 KGHSH, CDR2 LQKENI. CDR3 length equals 14 residues. V lost 6 bases, J lost 2 bases, and 7 bases stayed unmatched. The CDR3 protein is CASSPDRVAYEQYF. The CDR3 bases are TGTGCCAGCTCCCCCGACAGGGTCGCCTACGAGCAGTACTTC.

To note about this clone: The conserved closing phenylalanine or tryptophan is absent in this CDR3, likely reflecting a read error. This chain links TRBV6-4 with TRBJ1-5, with TRBD1 matching 7 bases. Germline CDR1 and CDR2: MRHNA and SNTAGT. Trimming at V came to 10 bases and at J to 5 bases, leaving 5 bases not matched to a gene. This CDR3 has 12 amino acids. CDR3 in DNA: TGTGCCAACCCAGGGGGGGATCAGCCCCAGCATCTT. Encoded protein: CANPGGDQPQHL.

This chain uses TRBV9 with TRBJ2-7; D is undetermined. This CDR3 has 17 amino acids. The germline V gene encodes CDR1 SGDLS and CDR2 YYNGEE. Trimming took off 3 bases at V and 0 bases at J, with 19 bases between the two ends. CDR3 coding DNA: TGTGCCAGCAGCGCCACCCCAACGGGTTTTAGCTCCTACGAGCAGTACTTC. It translates to CASSATPTGFSSYEQYF. Full variable domain (outside the CDR3, taken from reference TRBV9 and TRBJ2-7): DSGVTQTPKHLITATGQRVTLRCSPRSGDLSVYWYQQSLDQGLQFLIQYYNGEERAKGNILERFSAQQFPDLHSELNLSSLELGDSALYFCASSATPTGFSSYEQYFGPGTRLTVT.

This clone was seen at least ten times. The chain recombines TRBV7-8 with TRBJ1-2, with a possible D match to TRBD1 (5 bases). V was shortened by 2 bases and J by 12 bases, with 16 bases between the two germline ends. This CDR3 comprises 13 residues. The germline CDR1 and CDR2 sequences are SGHVS and FQNEAQ. CDR3 amino acids: CASSLHTWDSHTF. In nucleotides, the CDR3 is TGTGCCAGCAGCTTACACACATGGGACTCCCACACCTTC.

V is TRBV18 and J is TRBJ2-7; D gene unclear. Germline loops: CDR1 KGHSH, CDR2 LQKENI. The CDR3 has 13 residues. V was trimmed by 6 bases and J by 1 base, leaving 10 bases between them. CDR3 in DNA: TGTGCCAGCTCCGACGGGTTTTCCTACGAGCAGTACTTC. It yields the protein CASSDGFSYEQYF.

The chain uses TRBV11-2 and TRBJ2-5; 9 bases line up with TRBD2. Germline CDR1 SGHAT, CDR2 FQNNGV. With V trimmed by 5 bases and J by 5 bases, 3 bases remained unmatched. The CDR3 length is 13 residues. The CDR3 DNA follows: TGTGCCAGCAGCCCGGGACTAGCTGAGACCCAGTACTTC. Encoded protein: CASSPGLAETQYF.

The chain combines TRBV21-1 with TRBJ1-1; no check of the table's D call, TRBD1, against the DNA was made. TRBV21-1 represents a pseudogene. The CDR3 runs 15 residues. The CDR3 reads CASSPTTGGNTEAFF. The CDR3 DNA reads TGTGCCAGCAGTCCGACGACAGGTGGGAACACTGAAGCCTTCTTT.

This sequence joins TRBV10-3 and TRBJ2-7; TRBD2 agrees at 13 bases. The CDR3 sequence is 14 residues long. The trim removed 10 bases at V and 5 bases at J, leaving 8 bases unmatched. Germline V gene data show CDR1 as ENHRY and CDR2 as SYGVKD. CDR3 residues: CATRLAGGGHEQYF. CDR3 sequence (DNA): TGTGCCACAAGACTAGCGGGGGGTGGGCACGAGCAGTACTTC.

The rearrangement joins TRBV4-1 to TRBJ2-7; D not certain. CDR3 length: 14 residues. The V end was cut by 0 bases, the J end by 4 bases, with 10 bases between. The germline gives CDR1 MGHRA, CDR2 YSYEKL. CDR3 region: CASSQEPGRYEQYF. The CDR3 DNA is TGCGCCAGCAGCCAAGAGCCCGGTAGGTACGAGCAGTACTTC.

V is TRBV9 and J is TRBJ2-3; the D is unclear. The CDR3 runs to 15 residues. The V and J ends lost 0 bases and 5 bases respectively, with 13 bases between them. The germline gives CDR1 SGDLS, CDR2 YYNGEE. CDR3 loop: CASSVVGFGEDTQYF. The CDR3 bases are TGTGCCAGCAGCGTAGTGGGGTTTGGGGAAGATACGCAGTATTTT.

This clone has more than one count but fewer than ten. The gene calls are TRBV27 and TRBJ1-2; D is possibly TRBD1 (5 bases). Deletions cut 0 bases from V and 8 bases from J, with 10 bases between. Germline V gene sequence: CDR1 MNHEY, CDR2 SMNVEV (reference sequence). This CDR3 is 13 amino acids long. The CDR3 sequence: CASSLSRGRGYTF. CDR3 bases: TGTGCCAGCAGTTTATCGAGGGGTCGCGGCTACACCTTC.